The subject of this entry is one T cell receptor (beta chain). This sample is part of a study of blood T cell repertoires in COVID-19. Study-level background: PBMCs, B-cell-depleted T cells, or T cells were the source of the cDNA or gDNA that made up the material.

Libraries were prepared by immunoSEQ multiplex PCR; TCRdb keeps only in-frame clonotypes and omits some of them. In the table there are around 150,000 clones, 85% to 95% of which are singletons. CDR1 MRHNA and CDR2 SNTAGT come from the germline V gene. The CDR3 consists of 17 residues. V was shortened by 0 bases and J by 4 bases, with 18 bases between the two germline ends. Material: peripheral blood. The TCR originated in a woman between 50 and 59 years old with acute or convalescent COVID-19. V and J are TRBV6-4 and TRBJ1-1; D remains ambiguous. The DNA of the CDR3 is TGTGCCAGCAGTGACTCTAAAAGTCGACACGATCTCACTGAAGCTTTCTTT. Amino acid sequence: CASSDSKSRHDLTEAFF.